Listed below are T cell receptor beta chains from one sample, sequenced in a study of shared clonotypes between healthy human individuals. TCRdb keeps only in-frame clones here, not all; method: immunoSEQ multiplex PCR. Of some 2,000,000 clones in the sample, less than 95% were seen once. Sequencing input: naive CD8+ T cells sorted from blood. The source is a man between 18 and 29 years old in good health. Each CDR3 is given with its conserved first and last residue. The D gene is left open where the match is weak. Not all rows give a size; the values are once, few, many and, for expanded clones, a class.

>TRBJ2-3|TRBV30|-|TRBD1
TGTGCCTGGAGTGTACTGGGCCTCGGACAGGGGGCAGATACGCAGTATTTT
CAWSVLGLGQGADTQYF
>TRBJ2-1|TRBV2|-|TRBD2
TGTGCCAGCAGTGAAGGGACTAGCGGGGCAGGGTACAATGAGCAGTTCTTC
CASSEGTSGAGYNEQFF
>TRBJ1-2|TRBV11-2|-|-
TGTGCCAGCAGCTTAAATCAGGGCCATGGCTACACCTTC
CASSLNQGHGYTF
>TRBJ2-3|TRBV7-7|-|-
TGTGCTAGCAGCTTCGGGAGCAGCACAGATACGCAGTATTTT
CASSFGSSTDTQYF
>TRBJ1-1|TRBV5-6|-|-
TGTGCCAGCAGCTTTGAGACGGTGAACACTGAAGCTTTCTTT
CASSFETVNTEAFF
>TRBJ2-2|TRBV2|-|-
TGTGCCAGCACTGACTGGCCAAACACCGGGGAGCTGTTTTTT
CASTDWPNTGELFF
>TRBJ1-1|TRBV4-3|-|-
TGCGCCAGCAGAAGAGTAGGAATGAACACTGAAGCTTTCTTT
CASRRVGMNTEAFF
>TRBJ1-5|TRBV4-1|-|-
TGCGCCAGCAGCCAAGATTTGGGGTTTACAGGACTCAATCAGCCCCAGCATTTT
CASSQDLGFTGLNQPQHF
>TRBJ2-3|TRBV27|once|TRBD2
TGTGCCAGCAGTTTACTCGCTAGCGGGGTCCCAGATACGCAGTATTTT
CASSLLASGVPDTQYF
>TRBJ2-7|TRBV27|-|TRBD2
TGTGCCAGCAGTTTATCGTGGGGGGAGGGCTCCTACGAGCAGTACTTC
CASSLSWGEGSYEQYF
>TRBJ1-1|TRBV28|once|-
TGTGCCAGCAGTTGGCCAGGGAACACTGAAGCTTTCTTT
CASSWPGNTEAFF
>TRBJ2-7|TRBV7-9|-|-
TGTGCCAGCAGCTTCCGGGGAAACGAGCAGTACTTC
CASSFRGNEQYF
>TRBJ2-2|TRBV10-3|-|TRBD2
TGTGCCATCAGTGAGCCATGGGGGGGAGAGGGAAAGCTGTTTTTT
CAISEPWGGEGKLFF
>TRBJ1-6|TRBV7-8|-|-
TGTGCCAGCAGTCTGAGTGAAGATTCACCCCTCCACTTT
CASSLSEDSPLHF
>TRBJ2-1|TRBV28|-|-
TGTGCCAGCAGTTTAGAGGTAGGAGGGGAGAATGAGCAGTTCTTC
CASSLEVGGENEQFF
>TRBJ2-7|TRBV21-1|-|-
TGTGCCAGCAGCAAAGAGGGGACAGGTATCTACTACGAGCAGTACTTC
CASSKEGTGIYYEQYF
>TRBJ2-7|TRBV18|-|-
TGTGCCAGCTCCGCCTTTGACCGGTCCTTCTACGAGCAGTACTTC
CASSAFDRSFYEQYF
>TRBJ1-1|TRBV6-5|-|TRBD1
TGTGCCAGCAGTCCGTGGACAGGTATGAACACTGAAGCTTTCTTT
CASSPWTGMNTEAFF
>TRBJ2-3|TRBV5-6|-|-
TGTGCCAGCAGCTTGGACTGGCGGGGCGTCACAGATACGCAGTATTTT
CASSLDWRGVTDTQYF
>TRBJ2-1|TRBV7-8|-|-
TGTGCCAGCAGCTTAGAATGGGGGAGCGACAATGAGCAGTTCTTC
CASSLEWGSDNEQFF
>TRBJ2-2|TRBV13|-|-
TGTGCCAGCAGCCCTCGGGCCGGGGAGCTGTTTTTT
CASSPRAGELFF
>TRBJ1-1|TRBV19|few|-
TGTGCCAGTAGTATCGGCACTGAAGCTTTCTTT
CASSIGTEAFF
>TRBJ2-7|TRBV14|-|TRBD2
TGTGCCAGCAGCCCCCTAGAAGCGGGATACTCCTACGAGCAGTACTTC
CASSPLEAGYSYEQYF
>TRBJ2-5|TRBV7-9|-|-
TGTGCCAGCGACGGACCGAGGCTGGAGACCCAGTACTTC
CASDGPRLETQYF
>TRBJ2-7|TRBV11-2|-|TRBD2
TGTGCCAGCAGCTTAGATCTAGCGGGGGCTTACTACGAGCAGTACTTC
CASSLDLAGAYYEQYF
>TRBJ1-5|TRBV15|-|-
TGTGCCACCAGCACTCAGGGGTTCAATCAGCCCCAGCATTTT
CATSTQGFNQPQHF
>TRBJ1-4|TRBV6-1|-|-
TGTGCCAGCAGTGAAATGGGCGGACGTAATGAAAAACTGTTTTTT
CASSEMGGRNEKLFF
>TRBJ1-1|TRBV5-5|-|-
TGTGCCAGCAGCTTGCAGGGCCCGAACACTGAAGCTTTCTTT
CASSLQGPNTEAFF
>TRBJ2-7|TRBV30|-|-
TGTGCCTGGAGTGTCCCTATGAACGGAGCCTACGAGCAGTACTTC
CAWSVPMNGAYEQYF
>TRBJ2-1|TRBV30|-|-
TGTGCCTGGAGTGTTGAATCGGCGAATGAGCAGTTCTTC
CAWSVESANEQFF
>TRBJ2-6|TRBV9|-|-
TGTGCCAGCAGCGTAGCCGGGTTCTCTGGGGCCAACGTCCTGACTTTC
CASSVAGFSGANVLTF
>TRBJ1-2|TRBV13|-|-
TGTGCCAGCAGCTTAGATCTTGGACGGGACTATGGCTACACCTTC
CASSLDLGRDYGYTF
>TRBJ1-2|TRBV5-6|-|TRBD1
TGTGCCAGCAGCTTAGGACAGGGGACCTATGGCTACACCTTC
CASSLGQGTYGYTF
>TRBJ2-7|TRBV6-1|-|-
TGTGCCAGCAGTAGGACTCCCTTTTTAGGCGAGCAGTACTTC
CASSRTPFLGEQYF
>TRBJ2-1|TRBV4-1|-|-
TGCGCCAGCAGCCGAGAAATCCGACGGAACAATGAGCAGTTCTTC
CASSREIRRNNEQFF
>TRBJ2-7|TRBV6-1|-|-
TGTGCCAGCAGTGATTTTCGACCGGGACAAAACTTCTACGAGCAGTACTTC
CASSDFRPGQNFYEQYF
>TRBJ2-7|TRBV5-4|once|-
TGTGCCAGCAGCTTGGCTGGAGGGGTCCACGAGCAGTACTTC
CASSLAGGVHEQYF
>TRBJ2-5|TRBV4-2|-|TRBD2
TGTGCCAGCAGCCAAGGGGTAGCGGGAGTGGGAGAGACCCAGTACTTC
CASSQGVAGVGETQYF
>TRBJ2-7|TRBV29-1|-|TRBD2
TGCAGCGTCGGACTAGCGGGAGGTTACGAGCAGTACTTC
CSVGLAGGYEQYF
>TRBJ1-1|TRBV7-6|few|-
TGTGCCAGCAGCTTAGGTTCCGGCACTGAAGCTTTCTTT
CASSLGSGTEAFF
>TRBJ2-7|TRBV2|-|-
TGTGCCAGCAGTGAAGACACCCGCTACGAGCAGTACTTC
CASSEDTRYEQYF
>TRBJ1-5|TRBV6-6|-|-
TGTGCCAGCAGCTATACAGAGTATAGCAATCAGCCCCAGCATTTT
CASSYTEYSNQPQHF
>TRBJ1-1|TRBV6-5|-|-
TGTGCCAGCAGTTACTCGCCAGGGGTAAATACTGAAGCTTTCTTT
CASSYSPGVNTEAFF
>TRBJ2-7|TRBV2|-|TRBD1
TGTGCCAGCACAGGGGGTGCATCCTACGAGCAGTACTTC
CASTGGASYEQYF